This T cell receptor (beta chain) emerged from a study of blood T cell repertoires in COVID-19. Clones were read by immunoSEQ multiplex PCR, and TCRdb kept only the in-frame ones, dropping some. The sample has about 300,000 clones; around 85% are singletons. Germline lookup yields CDR1 LNHDA and CDR2 SQIVND (reference sequence). J was trimmed by 3 bases and V by 7 bases; bases with no gene match: 5. This CDR3 contains 14 residues. This rearrangement joins TRBV19 to TRBJ1-4; 7 nucleotides line up with TRBD1. This sequence was found in a human donor with COVID-19, enrolled during active disease. The donor label of this sample is uncertain. Sequences were obtained from peripheral blood. CDR3 DNA sequence: TGTGCCAGTACCCAGACAGGGCCTAATGAAAAACTGTTTTTT. This encodes CASTQTGPNEKLFF.